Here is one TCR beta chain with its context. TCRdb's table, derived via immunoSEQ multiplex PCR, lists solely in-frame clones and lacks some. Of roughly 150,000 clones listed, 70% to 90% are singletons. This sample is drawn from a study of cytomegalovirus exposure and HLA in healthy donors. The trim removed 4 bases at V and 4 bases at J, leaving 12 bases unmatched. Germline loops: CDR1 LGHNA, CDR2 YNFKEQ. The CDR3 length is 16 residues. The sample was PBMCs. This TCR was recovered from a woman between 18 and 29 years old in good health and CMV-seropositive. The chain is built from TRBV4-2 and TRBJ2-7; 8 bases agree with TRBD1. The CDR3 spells CASSPTWTGSKYEQYF. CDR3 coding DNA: TGTGCCAGCAGCCCGACCTGGACAGGGAGTAAGTACGAGCAGTACTTC.